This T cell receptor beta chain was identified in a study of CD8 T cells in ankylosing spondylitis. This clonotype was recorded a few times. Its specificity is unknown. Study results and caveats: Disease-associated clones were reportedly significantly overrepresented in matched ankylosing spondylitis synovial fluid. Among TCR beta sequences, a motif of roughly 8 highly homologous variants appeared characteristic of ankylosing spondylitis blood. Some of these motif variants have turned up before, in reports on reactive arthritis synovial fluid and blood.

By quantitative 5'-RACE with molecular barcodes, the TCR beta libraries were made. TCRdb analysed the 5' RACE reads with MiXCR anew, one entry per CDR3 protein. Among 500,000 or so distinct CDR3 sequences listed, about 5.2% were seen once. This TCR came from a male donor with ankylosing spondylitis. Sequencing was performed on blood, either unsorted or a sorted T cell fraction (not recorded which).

In DNA form, the CDR3 reads TGTGCCAGCAGCCCAGGGTCCGAGGAAGATACGCAGTATTTT. This codes for CASSPGSEEDTQYF. V gene TRBV11-1 combines with J gene TRBJ2-3, with a weak D call TRBD1 (5 bases). Germline loops: CDR1 SGHAT, CDR2 FQDESV (reference sequence). The ends were cut back, 5 bases at V and 5 bases at J, with 14 bases in the middle. The CDR3 runs to 14 residues.